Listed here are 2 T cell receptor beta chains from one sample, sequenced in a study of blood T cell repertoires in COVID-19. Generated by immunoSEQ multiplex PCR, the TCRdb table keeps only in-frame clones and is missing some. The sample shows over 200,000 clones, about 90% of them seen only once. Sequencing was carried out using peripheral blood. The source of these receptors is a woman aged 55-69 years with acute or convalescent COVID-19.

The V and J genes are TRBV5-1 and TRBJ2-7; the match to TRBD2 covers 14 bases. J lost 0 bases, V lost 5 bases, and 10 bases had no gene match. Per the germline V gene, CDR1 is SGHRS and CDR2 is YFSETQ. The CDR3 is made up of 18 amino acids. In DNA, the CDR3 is TGCGCCAGCAGTTCGAGGACTAGCGGGGGGCCCATCTCCTACGAGCAGTACTTC. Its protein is CASSSRTSGGPISYEQYF.

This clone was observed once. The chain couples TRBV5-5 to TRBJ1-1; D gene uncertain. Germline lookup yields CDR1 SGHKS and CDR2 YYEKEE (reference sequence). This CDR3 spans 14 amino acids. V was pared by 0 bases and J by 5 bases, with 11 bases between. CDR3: CASSLAGDRTEAFF. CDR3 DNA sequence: TGTGCCAGCAGCTTGGCCGGGGATCGTACTGAAGCTTTCTTT. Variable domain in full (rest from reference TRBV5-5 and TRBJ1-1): DAGVTQSPTHLIKTRGQQVTLRCSPISGHKSVSWYQQVLGQGPQFIFQYYEKEERGRGNFPDRFSARQFPNYSSELNVNALLLGDSALYLCASSLAGDRTEAFFGQGTRLTVV.